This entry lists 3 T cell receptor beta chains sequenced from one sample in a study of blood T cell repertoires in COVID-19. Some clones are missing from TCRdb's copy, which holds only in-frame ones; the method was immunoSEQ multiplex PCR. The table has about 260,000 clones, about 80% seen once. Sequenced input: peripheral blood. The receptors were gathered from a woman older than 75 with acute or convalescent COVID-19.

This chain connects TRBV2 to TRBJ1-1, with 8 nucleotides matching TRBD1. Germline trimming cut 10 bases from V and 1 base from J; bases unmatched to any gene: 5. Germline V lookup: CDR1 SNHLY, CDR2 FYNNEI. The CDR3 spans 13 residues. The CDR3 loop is CAIHTGGNTEAFF. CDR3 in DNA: TGTGCCATCCATACAGGGGGGAACACTGAAGCTTTCTTT.

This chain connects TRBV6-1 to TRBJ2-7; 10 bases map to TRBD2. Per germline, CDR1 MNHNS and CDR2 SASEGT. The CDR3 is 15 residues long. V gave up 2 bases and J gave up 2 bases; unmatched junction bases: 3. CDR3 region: CASSEQREGPYEQYF. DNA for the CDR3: TGTGCCAGCAGTGAACAGCGGGAGGGACCCTACGAGCAGTACTTC.

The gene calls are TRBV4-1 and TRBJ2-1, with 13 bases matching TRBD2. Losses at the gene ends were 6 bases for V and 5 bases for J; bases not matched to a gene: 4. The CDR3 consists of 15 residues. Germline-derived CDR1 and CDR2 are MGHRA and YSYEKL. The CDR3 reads CASRRGTSGDNEQFF. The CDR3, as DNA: TGCGCCAGCAGACGCGGGACTAGCGGGGACAATGAGCAGTTCTTC.